One and the same sample provided the 3 T cell receptor beta chains below, sequenced in a study of regulatory T cells in long-lasting Graves disease. Regarding time point: newly diagnosed GD, antithyroid drugs for less than 3 months. Extracted RNA from PBMCs served as the source of the TCR library. Investigators prepared the TCR beta libraries by applying iRepertoire HTBI primers and Arm-PCR of CDR3 regions. TCRdb called the multiplex PCR reads again in MiXCR, with one record for every CDR3 protein. The repertoire holds 500,000 to 700,000 distinct CDR3 sequences, about 16% seen once, with 15% to 20% in the top ten. These data were likewise used in another study, on T cells in Graves' hyperthyroidism and ophthalmopathy.

Specimen: peripheral blood mononuclear cells (PBMCs), collected at new diagnosis, from a patient treated with antithyroid drugs. These receptors were taken from a woman aged 25 to 39 with Graves disease.

This clonotype was seen only once. The chain couples TRBV5-6 to TRBJ1-2, with 9 positions matching TRBD1. Germline CDR1 and CDR2: SGHDT and YYEEEE. There are 15 residues in the CDR3. The trim removed 4 bases at V and 2 bases at J, leaving 6 bases unmatched. The CDR3, as DNA: TGTGCCAGCAGCCCATGGACAGGGGAAAACTATGGCTACACCTTC. Translating it yields CASSPWTGENYGYTF.

This clonotype has a count of ten or more. V gene TRBV2 combines with J gene TRBJ1-1, with D possibly being TRBD1 (6 bases). CDR3 length equals 14 residues. V was trimmed by 5 bases and J by 3 bases, leaving 13 bases between them. Germline loops: CDR1 SNHLY, CDR2 FYNNEI. This CDR3 is CASSSGQLYTEAFF. The CDR3 DNA reads as TGTGCCAGCAGTTCCGGACAGCTATACACTGAAGCTTTCTTT.

As DNA, the CDR3 is TGTGCCAGCGCCCCCGGGACAATTTACGAGCAGTACTTC. This sequence encodes CASAPGTIYEQYF. This rearrangement joins TRBV6-1 to TRBJ2-7; perhaps TRBD1 as D (6 bases). The CDR3 is made up of 13 amino acids. V was pared by 8 bases and J by 4 bases, with 15 bases between. Germline CDR1 and CDR2: MNHNS and SASEGT.